This TCR beta chain appears in the sequencing data of a study of cytomegalovirus exposure and HLA in healthy donors. The PCR used 60 Vbeta and 13 Jbeta primers. Original processing methods: It was a later analysis that counted about 80 million unique TCR beta chains, of which around 11 million were shared. Assay used: immunoSEQ multiplex PCR; TCRdb lists only in-frame clones, some missing. That table is the source of V, J and clone size, and D and trimming were worked out from the DNA. The sample gives 55,000 to 75,000 clones, about three quarters of which show up once; approximately 7.8% is in the top ten. Turning to this clone: What it binds is unknown.

Study-level results: Researchers reported in a later analysis that a missense DCLRE1C variant was tied to TCR beta V- and J-gene trimming. Specific recognition of CMV antigens was confirmed in vitro for a few chains (all CMV-associated).

Germline V gives CDR1 LNHDA, CDR2 SQIVND (reference sequence). The CDR3 length is 14 residues. The trim removed 4 bases at V and 6 bases at J, leaving 7 bases unmatched. The chain uses TRBV19 and TRBJ2-7; 9 bases map to TRBD2. The receptor was derived from a woman between 25 and 40 years old in good health and CMV-seropositive. Sequencing used PBMCs. The DNA of the CDR3 is TGTGCCAGTAGTAGGACTAGCGTCACTCGCGAGCAGTACTTC. This codes for CASSRTSVTREQYF.